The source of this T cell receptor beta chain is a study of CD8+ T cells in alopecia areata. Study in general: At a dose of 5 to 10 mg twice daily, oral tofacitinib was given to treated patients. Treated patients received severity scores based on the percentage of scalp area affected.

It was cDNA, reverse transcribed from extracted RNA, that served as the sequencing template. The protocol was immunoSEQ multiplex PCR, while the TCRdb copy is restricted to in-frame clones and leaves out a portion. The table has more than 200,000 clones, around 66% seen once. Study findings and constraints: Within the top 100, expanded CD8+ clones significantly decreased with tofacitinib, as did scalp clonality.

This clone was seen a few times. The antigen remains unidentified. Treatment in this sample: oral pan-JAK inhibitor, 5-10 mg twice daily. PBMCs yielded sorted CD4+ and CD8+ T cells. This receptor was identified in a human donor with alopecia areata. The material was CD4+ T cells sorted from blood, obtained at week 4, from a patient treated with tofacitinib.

CDR3 residues: CASTTGQNTGELFF. For the CDR3, the DNA is TGTGCCAGCACGACCGGACAGAACACCGGGGAGCTGTTTTTT. The chain combines TRBV6-5 with TRBJ2-2, with D possibly being TRBD1 (5 bases). V was clipped by 7 bases and J by 1 base, with 10 bases between them. The CDR3 runs to 14 residues. CDR1 MNHEY and CDR2 SVGAGI come from the germline V gene.